This T cell receptor (beta chain) was observed in a study of Ad26.COV2.S vaccination and SARS-CoV-2 variants. The table came from immunoSEQ multiplex PCR; TCRdb's copy has only in-frame clones and leaves some out. Of some 190,000 clones in the sample, around 88% were seen once. V lost 6 bases to trimming and J lost 3 bases; unmatched junction nucleotides: 7. This CDR3 region has 15 residues. The germline V gene encodes CDR1 PRHDT and CDR2 FYEKMQ (reference sequence). This TCR was sampled from a human donor who had recovered from COVID-19. V gene TRBV13 combines with J gene TRBJ2-7, with TRBD2 matching 11 bases. Sequencing was performed on peripheral blood, taken after recovery from COVID-19. This CDR3 reads CASSPGTSGFYEQYF. The CDR3 DNA reads TGTGCCAGCAGTCCAGGGACTAGCGGATTCTACGAGCAGTACTTC.